This TCR beta chain came from a study of early stage breast cancer tumors. In the study overall: ER+/PR+/HER2- status applied to about 70% of the 16 invasive breast tumors. Whole-study findings and limits: Compared with adjacent normal breast, tumors showed about 2.4-fold denser, more clonal T cells.

Assay: immunoSEQ multiplex PCR; the TCRdb copy retains only in-frame clones and omits some. This sample has about 30,000 clones, with 72% found just once. As concerns this clone: Antigen: not known.

Sequencing input: blood. The origin of this receptor is a person aged 45-65 years with breast cancer.

The CDR3 reads CASSYSGKSGNEQFF. DNA of the CDR3: TGTGCCAGCAGCTATAGCGGGAAGTCTGGGAATGAGCAGTTCTTC. The genes are TRBV7-2 and TRBJ2-1; 8 bases align to TRBD2. The CDR3 loop spans 15 amino acids. The J segment lost 7 bases and the V segment lost 4 bases, leaving 9 bases of the junction unmatched. In germline, CDR1 is SGHTA, CDR2 FQGNSA. The full variable domain, with the rest looked up from reference TRBV7-2 and TRBJ2-1, is GAGVSQSPSNKVTEKGKDVELRCDPISGHTALYWYRQSLGQGLEFLIYFQGNSAPDKSGLPSDRFSAERTGGSVSTLTIQRTQQEDSAVYLCASSYSGKSGNEQFFGPGTRLTVL.